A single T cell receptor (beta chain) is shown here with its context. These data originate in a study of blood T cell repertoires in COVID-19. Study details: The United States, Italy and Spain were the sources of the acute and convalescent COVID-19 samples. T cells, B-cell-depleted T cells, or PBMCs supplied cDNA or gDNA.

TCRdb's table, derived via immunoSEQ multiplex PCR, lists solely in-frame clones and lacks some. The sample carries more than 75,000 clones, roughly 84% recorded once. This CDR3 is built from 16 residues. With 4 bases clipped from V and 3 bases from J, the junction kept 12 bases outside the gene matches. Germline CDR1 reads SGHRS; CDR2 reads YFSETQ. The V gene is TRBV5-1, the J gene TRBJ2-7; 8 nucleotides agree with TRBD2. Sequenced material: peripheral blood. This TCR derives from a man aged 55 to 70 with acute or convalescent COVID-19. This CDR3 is CASSVGKSGGNYEQYF. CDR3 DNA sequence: TGCGCCAGCAGCGTCGGCAAAAGCGGGGGAAACTACGAGCAGTACTTC. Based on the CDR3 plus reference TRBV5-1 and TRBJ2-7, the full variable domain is KAGVTQTPRYLIKTRGQQVTLSCSPISGHRSVSWYQQTPGQGLQFLFEYFSETQRNKGNFPGRFSGRQFSNSRSEMNVSTLELGDSALYLCASSVGKSGGNYEQYFGPGTRLTVT.